These T cell receptor beta chains were read from a single sample in a study of cytomegalovirus exposure and HLA in healthy donors. The assay was immunoSEQ multiplex PCR, and TCRdb's table has in-frame clones only and misses some. The sample records some 160,000 clones, about 78% being singletons. Material for sequencing was PBMCs. These TCRs come from a male donor in good health and CMV-seronegative. Both conserved end residues are part of each CDR3. The D gene is left open where the match is weak. Rows may omit the clone size; those that give it use once, few, many or a size class.

D	V	size	J	CDR3	DNA
TRBD2	TRBV19	once	TRBJ2-2	CASSKGLAGGTSNTGELFF	TGTGCCAGTAGTAAGGGACTAGCGGGAGGTACTTCGAACACCGGGGAGCTGTTTTTT
NA	TRBV29-1	NA	TRBJ1-2	CSVLGADKHYYGYTF	TGCAGCGTTTTGGGGGCCGACAAGCACTACTATGGCTACACCTTC
TRBD1	TRBV27	few	TRBJ2-1	CASSTTPGQGAMEQFF	TGTGCCAGCAGTACAACGCCGGGACAGGGGGCTATGGAGCAGTTCTTC
TRBD1	TRBV7-2	NA	TRBJ1-1	CATRQGAYNTEAFF	TGTGCCACCCGACAGGGGGCCTACAACACTGAAGCTTTCTTT
TRBD2	TRBV27	NA	TRBJ2-1	CASSASRLKRENNEQFF	TGTGCCAGCAGTGCCTCCCGACTAAAGCGGGAAAACAATGAGCAGTTCTTC
NA	TRBV6-6	few	TRBJ2-5	CASRPGAAGETQYF	TGTGCCAGTCGTCCCGGCGCCGCGGGGGAGACCCAGTACTTC
TRBD2	TRBV2	NA	TRBJ2-7	CASSEGLAGTYEQYF	TGTGCCAGCAGCGAGGGACTAGCGGGGACCTACGAGCAGTACTTC
TRBD1	TRBV2	NA	TRBJ1-5	CASSSDRGRNQPQHF	TGTGCCAGCAGCTCTGACAGGGGCAGGAATCAGCCCCAGCATTTT
NA	TRBV15	few	TRBJ2-3	CATSPPPGDPRTDTQYF	TGTGCCACCAGCCCTCCTCCGGGGGATCCCCGCACAGATACGCAGTATTTT
TRBD2	TRBV7-9	NA	TRBJ2-7	CASSLDSLLAGGREQYF	TGTGCCAGCAGCTTAGACTCCCTACTAGCGGGAGGGCGAGAGCAGTACTTC
NA	TRBV7-3	NA	TRBJ1-1	CASSLSQGRNTEAFF	TGTGCCAGCAGCTTATCACAGGGCCGGAACACTGAAGCTTTCTTT
TRBD2	TRBV6-5	NA	TRBJ2-2	CASSYRTSVTGELFF	TGTGCCAGCAGTTACAGGACTAGCGTTACCGGGGAGCTGTTTTTT
NA	TRBV5-4	NA	TRBJ2-1	CASSPGHRSSYNEQFF	TGTGCCAGCAGCCCGGGACACCGTAGCTCCTACAATGAGCAGTTCTTC
NA	TRBV7-2	once	TRBJ1-1	CASSFVTGVTEAFF	TGTGCCAGCAGCTTCGTAACGGGGGTCACTGAAGCTTTCTTT
NA	TRBV7-9	few	TRBJ1-1	CASSPAARNTEAFF	TGTGCCAGCAGTCCAGCGGCTCGGAACACTGAAGCTTTCTTT
NA	TRBV25-1	NA	TRBJ1-6	CASSNPGVNSPLHF	TGTGCCAGCAGTAATCCGGGTGTAAATTCACCCCTCCACTTT
TRBD2	TRBV4-2	NA	TRBJ2-5	CASSRGGGAGVDQYF	TGTGCCAGCAGCCGGGGCGGGGGGGCAGGAGTCGACCAGTACTTC
NA	TRBV29-1	NA	TRBJ1-3	CSVENGRSDGVYF	TGCAGCGTTGAGAATGGAAGAAGTGACGGGGTATATTTT
TRBD2	TRBV4-3	NA	TRBJ2-1	CASSQDRLAGGHNEQFF	TGCGCCAGCAGCCAAGATCGGCTAGCGGGGGGCCACAATGAGCAGTTCTTC
TRBD1	TRBV9	NA	TRBJ2-3	CASSETDRVGTDTQYF	TGTGCCAGCAGCGAGACGGACAGGGTTGGCACAGATACGCAGTATTTT
NA	TRBV25-1	NA	TRBJ2-1	CASSLGSYNEQFF	TGTGCCAGCAGTCTCGGCTCCTACAATGAGCAGTTCTTC
TRBD1	TRBV9	NA	TRBJ2-7	CASSPRDSYEQYF	TGTGCCAGCAGCCCGAGGGACAGCTACGAGCAGTACTTC
NA	TRBV11-2	NA	TRBJ2-1	CASKFASVDEQFF	TGTGCCAGCAAATTTGCATCAGTGGATGAGCAGTTCTTC
TRBD2	TRBV5-1	NA	TRBJ2-1	CASSSGLAGLNEQFF	TGCGCCAGCAGCTCTGGACTAGCGGGGTTGAATGAGCAGTTCTTC
NA	TRBV30	NA	TRBJ1-1	CAWSFGGNTEAFF	TGTGCCTGGTCCTTCGGGGGGAACACTGAAGCTTTCTTT
NA	TRBV7-3	NA	TRBJ1-6	CASSPTRDSPLHF	TGTGCCAGCAGCCCTACCCGGGATTCACCCCTCCACTTT
TRBD2	TRBV19	NA	TRBJ2-1	CASSPSGRASNEQFF	TGTGCCAGTAGTCCAAGCGGGAGGGCCTCAAATGAGCAGTTCTTC
NA	TRBV28	once	TRBJ2-5	CASSSGQLGTQYF	TGTGCCAGCAGTTCAGGACAGCTCGGGACCCAGTACTTC
TRBD1	TRBV7-9	NA	TRBJ1-1	CASSLGQGASTEAFF	TGTGCCAGCAGCTTAGGACAGGGGGCGAGTACTGAAGCTTTCTTT
TRBD2	TRBV18	NA	TRBJ2-5	CASSTQRGSQETQYF	TGTGCCAGCTCAACTCAGCGGGGGAGCCAAGAGACCCAGTACTTC
NA	TRBV19	NA	TRBJ2-6	CASSINPHSSGANVLTF	TGTGCCAGTAGTATAAATCCCCACAGCTCTGGGGCCAACGTCCTGACTTTC
TRBD1	TRBV29-1	NA	TRBJ1-2	CSVEGTGSSGYTF	TGCAGCGTTGAGGGGACAGGGAGTTCTGGCTACACCTTC
TRBD1	TRBV10-3	NA	TRBJ1-1	CAISEGTGGYEAFF	TGTGCCATCAGTGAGGGGACAGGGGGGTATGAAGCTTTCTTT
TRBD1	TRBV9	few	TRBJ1-2	CASSLFDRVSNYGYTF	TGTGCCAGCAGCCTTTTTGACAGGGTATCTAACTATGGCTACACCTTC
TRBD1	TRBV5-1	few	TRBJ1-1	CASSLAGGSMNTEAFF	TGCGCCAGCAGCTTGGCAGGGGGATCTATGAACACTGAAGCTTTCTTT
TRBD2	TRBV5-6	NA	TRBJ2-2	CASSFEGTSGGNTGELFF	TGTGCCAGCAGCTTCGAGGGGACTAGCGGGGGGAACACCGGGGAGCTGTTTTTT
NA	TRBV6-1	NA	TRBJ2-1	CASSAQNSYNEQFF	TGTGCCAGCAGTGCTCAGAACAGCTACAATGAGCAGTTCTTC
NA	TRBV30	NA	TRBJ2-1	CAWSVERRPYNEQFF	TGTGCCTGGAGTGTTGAGCGGAGACCATACAATGAGCAGTTCTTC